This T cell receptor (beta chain) came from a study of T cell repertoires in cytomegalovirus infection. Study information: Public TCR beta signatures indicated both CMV infection and matching HLA type. Study-wide results and caveats: What dominated the ex vivo response were HLA-C-restricted CMV-specific TCR beta clonotypes.

This CDR3 spans 19 amino acids. V lost 3 bases to trimming and J lost 0 bases; unmatched junction nucleotides: 15. Via MiXCR, TCRdb re-called the reads, giving one row per CDR3 protein. The sample shows 76,000 or so distinct CDR3 sequences, roughly 3.5% of them seen only once. This clonotype came up many times. Its cognate antigen is unknown. The genes are TRBV12-3 or TRBV12-4 and TRBJ2-3; 7 nucleotides line up with TRBD1. The source is a human donor in good health (CMV status not recorded). Some clones in this sample may be carry-over from other donors' samples. Sequencing was done on a sample of PBMCs. The CDR3 sequence is CASSFSFLGTELSTDTQYF. The CDR3 DNA is TGTGCCAGCAGTTTCTCATTCCTTGGGACAGAGCTAAGCACAGATACGCAGTATTTT.